This record concerns one T cell receptor (beta chain) sequence. Its antigen is not known. Germline is not matched at one junction end, which may reflect a read error. This sample stems from a study of blood T cells in healthy people across ages. Regarding the study as a whole: Greater diversity and more naive CD4+ cells were seen in long-lived donors than in aged donors.

Alongside a J-beta primer mix, a sample-barcoded 5' primer served in a second PCR lasting roughly 7 to 11 cycles. Every molecule of cDNA carried a tag from a template-switch adaptor with 12 random nucleotides. From the 5' RACE reads, TCRdb called clonotypes with MiXCR, one entry per CDR3 protein. The sample includes fewer than 900,000 distinct CDR3 sequences, 35% to 40% of them seen just once. The CDR3 covers 15 residues. From germline, CDR1 is SGDLS and CDR2 YYNGEE. The sample taken for sequencing was blood. The clonotype was recovered from a man aged 18 to 35 in good health. The chain employs TRBV9 and TRBJ1-2, with 9 bases matching TRBD1. The chain's CDR3 is CVSSVRDRGNYGYTF. The CDR3 DNA reads TGTGTCAGCAGCGTCAGAGACAGGGGGAACTATGGCTACACCTTC.